This T cell receptor (beta chain) derives from a study of T cells in Graves' hyperthyroidism and ophthalmopathy. Overall study results and limits: The majority of expanded thyroid clonotypes above 0.001 also appeared in blood.

Researchers amplified the TCR beta CDR3 regions from RNA transcripts. A first-round RT-PCR of the TCR CDR3 used the HTBI primer set. MiXCR was run by TCRdb on the multiplex PCR reads, yielding one entry per CDR3 protein. The sample carries about 620,000 distinct CDR3 sequences, around 15% recorded once. This clonotype was counted a few times. Its target is unknown. CDR3 length equals 12 residues. CDR1 and CDR2 (germline): GTSNPN, SVGIG (reference sequence). The V end was cut by 7 bases, the J end by 3 bases, with 10 bases between. V usage is TRBV30 and J usage is TRBJ2-4; perhaps TRBD1 as D (5 bases). This receptor was identified in a young woman with Graves' hyperthyroidism. The sequencing sample was made of blood. The CDR3 sequence: CAYGADKNIQYF. The CDR3 DNA reads as TGTGCCTATGGGGCGGACAAAAACATTCAGTACTTC.